The 9 T cell receptor beta chains listed next were all sequenced from one sample in a study of blood T cell repertoires in COVID-19. The assay was immunoSEQ multiplex PCR, and TCRdb's table has in-frame clones only and misses some. Of roughly 140,000 clones in the sample, 81% are singletons; the top ten hold roughly 8.8%. The sequenced material came from peripheral blood. The receptors were gathered from a human donor with acute or convalescent COVID-19. The donor label of this sample is uncertain.

This rearrangement joins TRBV7-2 to TRBJ1-6; 10 bases are a match to TRBD1. The ends lost 5 bases at V and 15 bases at J; junction bases unmatched: 10. The CDR3 is 14 amino acids. Germline lookup yields CDR1 SGHTA and CDR2 FQGNSA. CDR3 DNA: TGTGCCAGCAGCCCCGACAGGGGGCATTTGGGCCTCCACTTT. Its translation: CASSPDRGHLGLHF. The complete variable domain, with remaining parts taken from reference TRBV7-2 and TRBJ1-6, reads GAGVSQSPSNKVTEKGKDVELRCDPISGHTALYWYRQSLGQGLEFLIYFQGNSAPDKSGLPSDRFSAERTGGSVSTLTIQRTQQEDSAVYLCASSPDRGHLGLHFGNGTRLTVT.

CDR3 DNA: TGTGCCAGCAGCCAAGAACGGGATACGCAGTATTTT. Translation: CASSQERDTQYF. The chain employs TRBV16 and TRBJ2-3; unclear D gene. This CDR3 has 12 amino acids. Germline V CDR1 and CDR2: KGHSY, FQNENV. V dropped 2 bases and J dropped 6 bases, with 6 bases sitting between them.

The chain carries TRBV4-1 and TRBJ2-1, with a tentative D call TRBD1 (5 bases). V lost 4 bases and J 6 bases, leaving 19 bases between the germline ends. This CDR3 spans 16 amino acids. Germline V gene data show CDR1 as MGHRA and CDR2 as YSYEKL. The CDR3 sequence is CASSPWQAGISNEQFF. CDR3 sequence (DNA): TGCGCCAGCAGCCCCTGGCAGGCAGGGATTAGCAATGAGCAGTTCTTC.

This clone was observed once. The chain couples TRBV10-1 to TRBJ2-3; the D is unclear. Trimming stripped 4 bases from V and 4 bases from J, with 6 bases between. Germline lookup yields CDR1 WNHNN and CDR2 SYGVQD (reference sequence). This CDR3 has 12 amino acids. The CDR3 is CASSGNSDTQYF. The CDR3 region has the DNA TGCGCCAGCAGTGGAAACTCAGATACGCAGTATTTT.

The gene calls are TRBV23-1 and TRBJ1-6; no clear D. TRBV23-1 is an ORF, and what it does is uncertain. The CDR3 contains 17 residues. V was trimmed by 11 bases and J by 4 bases, leaving 24 bases between them. CDR3 protein: CAPIREAVFFYNSPLHF. The CDR3 region has the DNA TGCGCCCCCATTCGGGAGGCAGTCTTTTTTTATAATTCACCCCTCCACTTT.

The gene calls are TRBV7-2 and TRBJ1-6; 7 bases match TRBD1. CDR3 size: 13 residues. Per the germline V gene, CDR1 is SGHTA and CDR2 is FQGNSA. V was pared by 3 bases and J by 13 bases, with 6 bases of the junction left unmatched. Here the CDR3 reads CASSFTQGTPLHF. As DNA, the CDR3 is TGTGCCAGCAGCTTTACACAGGGGACCCCCCTCCACTTT.

This chain uses TRBV7-2 with TRBJ1-5; D is unclear. V was pared by 3 bases and J by 6 bases, with 9 bases between. CDR1 is SGHTA and CDR2 is FQGNSA in the germline V gene. The CDR3 extends over 13 amino acids. CDR3: CASSLGRLQPQHF. In nucleotides, the CDR3 is TGTGCCAGCAGCTTGGGCAGGCTTCAGCCCCAGCATTTT. Looking up the rest from reference TRBV7-2 and TRBJ1-5 gives the full variable domain: GAGVSQSPSNKVTEKGKDVELRCDPISGHTALYWYRQSLGQGLEFLIYFQGNSAPDKSGLPSDRFSAERTGGSVSTLTIQRTQQEDSAVYLCASSLGRLQPQHFGDGTRLSIL.

This rearrangement joins TRBV29-1 to TRBJ2-7; 8 nucleotides match TRBD1. Germline V lookup: CDR1 SQVTM, CDR2 ANQGSEA. V lost 7 bases, J lost 7 bases, and 9 bases stayed unmatched. The CDR3 has 12 amino acids. CDR3 in DNA: TGCAGCGCCCGGACAGGGATGGGGGAGCAGTACGTC. Translation gives CSARTGMGEQYV.

This chain links TRBV2 with TRBJ2-6; D unresolved. This CDR3 is built from 15 residues. Trimming took off 4 bases at V and 4 bases at J, with 11 bases between the two ends. Germline CDR1 SNHLY, CDR2 FYNNEI. CDR3 in DNA: TGTGCCAGCAGTGTAATCGAGGCCGGGGCCAACGTCCTGACTTTC. Encoded protein: CASSVIEAGANVLTF.